Following are 18 T cell receptor beta chains from one sample sequenced in a study of T cell repertoires in cytomegalovirus infection. TCRdb used MiXCR to reprocess the reads, holding one entry per CDR3 protein. This sample has about 900,000 distinct CDR3 sequences, with approximately 32% found just once. The antigens for these receptors are not known. The sequences come from cultured CD8+ T cells from PBMCs, collected from culture after CMV antigen stimulation. These receptors came from a human donor in good health (CMV status not recorded). Some clones in this sample may be carry-over from other donors' samples.

The chain links TRBV19 to TRBJ2-1; no clear D gene. The CDR3 is made up of 14 amino acids. Germline-derived CDR1 and CDR2 are LNHDA and SQIVND (reference sequence). V was shortened by 1 base and J by 4 bases, with 8 bases between the two germline ends. The CDR3 nucleotides are TGTGCCAGTAGTATAGGGTACGGATACAATGAGCAGTTCTTC. This sequence encodes CASSIGYGYNEQFF.

This chain uses TRBV20-1 with TRBJ2-1; 7 bases map to TRBD1. The J segment lost 4 bases and the V segment lost 1 base, leaving 13 bases of the junction unmatched. Germline V CDR1 and CDR2: DFQATT, SNEGSKA (reference sequence). This CDR3 contains 17 residues. DNA of the CDR3: TGCAGTGCTAGAGGCCCCCGGGACAGCGGACAATACAATGAGCAGTTCTTC. Translating gives CSARGPRDSGQYNEQFF.

This clonotype came up a few times. This chain joins TRBV12-3 or TRBV12-4 and TRBJ2-5; no reliable D call. The CDR3 totals 14 residues. The germline V and J ends were trimmed by 7 bases and 3 bases, with 15 bases remaining between them. CDR3 amino acids: CASKLPGHEETQYF. The CDR3, as DNA: TGTGCCAGCAAACTCCCGGGTCACGAAGAGACCCAGTACTTC.

The V and J genes are TRBV7-3 and TRBJ2-3; D remains unclear. This CDR3 is built from 19 residues. Germline CDR1 reads SGHTA; CDR2 reads FQGTGA. V lost 2 bases, J lost 0 bases, and 21 bases lay in between. CDR3 DNA: TGTGCCAGCAGCTTACTGGCGTCGATGAGTGGAACTAGCACAGATACGCAGTATTTT. It specifies CASSLLASMSGTSTDTQYF.

The chain has TRBV10-3 and TRBJ2-7; 9 positions match TRBD1. V was pared by 3 bases and J by 4 bases, with 4 bases of the junction left unmatched. Germline lookup yields CDR1 ENHRY and CDR2 SYGVKD. This CDR3 region has 14 residues. CDR3 in amino acids: CAISEGTGSYEQYV. The CDR3 DNA reads TGTGCCATCAGTGAAGGGACAGGGAGTTACGAGCAGTACGTC.

Concerning this clonotype itself: The junction and the germline gene differ at one end; a read error may be behind it. J is TRBJ2-3 and V is TRBV7-6; no clear D gene. The V gene's germline CDR1 is SGHVS and CDR2 FNYEAQ. The CDR3 runs 12 residues. CDR3 nucleotides: TGTACCAGCAGCCCGGCCGCGGATACGCAGTATTTT. Translation gives CTSSPAADTQYF.

This clonotype was detected many times. V is TRBV7-2 and J is TRBJ2-5; D remains ambiguous. Between the trimmed V and J ends, which lost 1 base and 4 bases, there was a span of 10 bases. Per the germline V gene, CDR1 is SGHTA and CDR2 is FQGNSA. CDR3 size: 14 residues. The chain's CDR3 is CASSLGGRRETQYF. The CDR3 bases are TGTGCCAGCAGCTTAGGCGGTCGGAGAGAGACCCAGTACTTC.

J is TRBJ1-2 and V is TRBV9; D unresolved. The CDR3 is made up of 15 amino acids. V was shortened by 0 bases and J by 0 bases, with 9 bases between the two germline ends. Germline V CDR1 and CDR2: SGDLS, YYNGEE. The CDR3 loop is CASSVGRTTNYGYTF. CDR3 in DNA: TGTGCCAGCAGCGTAGGCCGGACGACTAACTATGGCTACACCTTC.

This clonotype occurred a few times. The chain recombines TRBV28 with TRBJ1-2, with a weak D call TRBD1 (6 bases). Per germline, CDR1 MDHEN and CDR2 SYDVKM. The length of the CDR3 is 15 residues. The ends were cut back, 5 bases at V and 4 bases at J, with 17 bases in the middle. Written as DNA, the CDR3 is TGTGCCAGCAGTCTCCCCGCAGGGGCCGGCTATGGCTACACCTTC. Translated: CASSLPAGAGYGYTF.

The V call is TRBV4-1, the J call TRBJ2-1, with 10 bases that match TRBD1. CDR3 length: 17 amino acids. Looked up from germline, CDR1 is MGHRA and CDR2 is YSYEKL. V was clipped by 3 bases and J by 0 bases; unmatched bases: 5. DNA for the CDR3: TGCGCCAGCAGCCAGACTTGGACAGGGGGCTCCTACAATGAGCAGTTCTTC. It codes for CASSQTWTGGSYNEQFF.

This clonotype was seen a few times. The rearrangement joins TRBV20-1 to TRBJ1-2; tentatively, D is TRBD1 (5 bases). This CDR3 region has 15 residues. With 0 bases removed from V and 2 bases from J, the gap between germline ends came to 13 bases. In germline, CDR1 is DFQATT, CDR2 SNEGSKA (reference sequence). The CDR3 DNA follows: TGCAGTGCTAGAGATTACCAGGGTCGAAACTATGGCTACACCTTC. Translated, it gives CSARDYQGRNYGYTF.

This clonotype showed up just a few times. The chain joins TRBV11-1 to TRBJ2-3; TRBD2 is a possible D gene (6 bases). The CDR3 consists of 14 residues. Looked up from germline, CDR1 is SGHAT and CDR2 is FQDESV (reference sequence). Deletions cut 1 base from V and 4 bases from J, with 9 bases between. The CDR3 sequence is CASSLGPGADTQYF. Here the CDR3 DNA reads TGTGCCAGCAGCTTAGGGCCGGGGGCAGATACGCAGTATTTT.

This CDR3 reads CASSPTSSSTQYF. The CDR3 bases are TGTGCCAGCAGCCCCACTAGTAGTTCTACGCAGTATTTT. This rearrangement joins TRBV12-3 or TRBV12-4 to TRBJ2-3; the D gene is possibly TRBD2 (5 bases). The CDR3 is made up of 13 amino acids. V gave up 6 bases and J gave up 8 bases, with 15 bases separating them.

The chain combines TRBV20-1 with TRBJ1-5; a weak D match, TRBD1 (6 bases). The V and J ends lost 4 bases and 2 bases respectively, with 15 bases between them. CDR3 length: 15 amino acids. Germline CDR1 reads DFQATT; CDR2 reads SNEGSKA (reference sequence). As DNA, the CDR3 is TGCAGTGCTACCCACAGGGAGAGGGGCAATCAGCCCCAGCATTTT. This translates into CSATHRERGNQPQHF.

This clonotype has just one count. One junction end does not reproduce the germline sequence, and a read error may be involved. The rearrangement links TRBV19 to TRBJ2-4; D is tentatively TRBD1 or TRBD2 (5 bases each). The CDR3 is 16 residues long. Germline V gives CDR1 LNHDA, CDR2 SQIVND (reference sequence). In DNA, the CDR3 is TGTGTCAGTAGTATAGCCGCCTGGGACGGTGAAAACATTCAGTACTTC. Translation: CVSSIAAWDGENIQYF.

This clonotype appeared many times. The chain employs TRBV7-6 and TRBJ2-3; D perhaps matches TRBD2 (6 bases). CDR1 is SGHVS, CDR2 FNYEAQ, per germline. This CDR3 contains 15 residues. V shed 5 bases and J shed 5 bases, with 17 bases lying between them. The CDR3: CASSLEVQEGDTQYF. The CDR3, as DNA: TGTGCCAGCAGCCTCGAGGTGCAGGAGGGAGATACGCAGTATTTT.

The chain carries TRBV7-9 and TRBJ2-6, with D possibly being TRBD1 (6 bases). From germline, CDR1 is SEHNR and CDR2 FQNEAQ (reference sequence). The CDR3 spans 16 residues. Trimming removed 3 bases at V and 3 bases at J, with 12 bases between. In DNA form, the CDR3 reads TGTGCCAGCAGCTTCGCAGGGGTGGGTGGGGCCAACGTCCTGACTTTC. This encodes CASSFAGVGGANVLTF.

The CDR3 sequence: CASSQAGINGYTF. The CDR3 DNA is TGCGCCAGCAGCCAAGCTGGGATTAATGGCTACACCTTC. The rearrangement links TRBV4-1 to TRBJ1-2; D gene uncertain. This CDR3 comprises 13 residues. The V end was cut by 1 base, the J end by 6 bases, with 9 bases between. Germline lookup yields CDR1 MGHRA and CDR2 YSYEKL.